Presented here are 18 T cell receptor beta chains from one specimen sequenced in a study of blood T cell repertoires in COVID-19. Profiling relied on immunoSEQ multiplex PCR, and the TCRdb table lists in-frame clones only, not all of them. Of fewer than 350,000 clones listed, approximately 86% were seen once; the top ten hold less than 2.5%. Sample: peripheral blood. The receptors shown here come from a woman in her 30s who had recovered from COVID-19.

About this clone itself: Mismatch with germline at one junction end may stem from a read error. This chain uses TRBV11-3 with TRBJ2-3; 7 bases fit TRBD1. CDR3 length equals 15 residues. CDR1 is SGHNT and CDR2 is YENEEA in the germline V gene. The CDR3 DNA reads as TGTGCCAGCAGCATAGACAGGGCCCCCACAGATACGCAGTATTTT. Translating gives CASSIDRAPTDTQYF. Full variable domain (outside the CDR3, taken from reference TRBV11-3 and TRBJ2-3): EAGVVQSPRYKIIEKKQPVAFWCNPISGHNTLYWYLQNLGQGPELLIRYENEEAVDDSQLPKDRFSAERLKGVDSTLKIQPAELGDSAVYLCASSIDRAPTDTQYFGPGTRLTVL.

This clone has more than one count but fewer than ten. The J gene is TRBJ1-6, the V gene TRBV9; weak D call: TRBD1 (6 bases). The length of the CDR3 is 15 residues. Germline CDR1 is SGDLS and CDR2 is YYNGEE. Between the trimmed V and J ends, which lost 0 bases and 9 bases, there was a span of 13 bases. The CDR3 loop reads CASSVAGRGGSPLHF. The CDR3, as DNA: TGTGCCAGCAGCGTAGCAGGCAGGGGCGGTTCACCCCTCCACTTT.

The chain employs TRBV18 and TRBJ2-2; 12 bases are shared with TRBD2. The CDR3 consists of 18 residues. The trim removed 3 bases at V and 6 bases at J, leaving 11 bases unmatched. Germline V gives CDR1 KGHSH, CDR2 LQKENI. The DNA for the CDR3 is TGTGCCAGCTCACCGGCGACTAGCGGGAGTCTATCCCCCGGGGAGCTGTTTTTT. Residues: CASSPATSGSLSPGELFF.

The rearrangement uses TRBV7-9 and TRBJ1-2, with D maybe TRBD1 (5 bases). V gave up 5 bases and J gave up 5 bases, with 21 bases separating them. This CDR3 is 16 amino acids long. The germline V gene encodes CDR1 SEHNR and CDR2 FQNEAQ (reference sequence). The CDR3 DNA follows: TGTGCCAGCAGCCCCAGCCTACAGGTCGCATGGTATGGCTACACCTTC. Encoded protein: CASSPSLQVAWYGYTF.

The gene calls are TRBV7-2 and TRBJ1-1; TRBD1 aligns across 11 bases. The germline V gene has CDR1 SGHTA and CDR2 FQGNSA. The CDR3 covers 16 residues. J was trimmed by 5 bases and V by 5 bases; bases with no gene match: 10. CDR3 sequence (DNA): TGTGCCAGCAGCCTCGGACAGGGGGCGTTCGGGACTGAAGCTTTCTTT. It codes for CASSLGQGAFGTEAFF.

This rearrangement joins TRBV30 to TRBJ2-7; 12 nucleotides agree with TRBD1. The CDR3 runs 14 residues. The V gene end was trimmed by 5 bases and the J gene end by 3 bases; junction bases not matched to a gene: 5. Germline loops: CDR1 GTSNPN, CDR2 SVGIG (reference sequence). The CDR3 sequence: CAWSGTGGRYEQYF. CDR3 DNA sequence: TGTGCCTGGTCCGGGACAGGGGGCCGCTACGAGCAGTACTTC.

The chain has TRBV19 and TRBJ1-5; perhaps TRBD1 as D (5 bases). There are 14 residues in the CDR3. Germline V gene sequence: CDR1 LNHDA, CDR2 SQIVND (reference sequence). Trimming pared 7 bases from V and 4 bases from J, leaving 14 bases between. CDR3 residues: CASMGGVGNQPQHF. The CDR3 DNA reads TGTGCCAGTATGGGGGGGGTAGGAAATCAGCCCCAGCATTTT.

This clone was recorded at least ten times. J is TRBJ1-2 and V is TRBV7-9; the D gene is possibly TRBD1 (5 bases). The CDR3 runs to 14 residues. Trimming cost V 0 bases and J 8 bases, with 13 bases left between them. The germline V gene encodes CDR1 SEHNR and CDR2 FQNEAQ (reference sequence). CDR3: CASSLARQSGGYTF. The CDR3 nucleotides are TGTGCCAGCAGCTTAGCGCGACAGAGCGGGGGCTACACCTTC.

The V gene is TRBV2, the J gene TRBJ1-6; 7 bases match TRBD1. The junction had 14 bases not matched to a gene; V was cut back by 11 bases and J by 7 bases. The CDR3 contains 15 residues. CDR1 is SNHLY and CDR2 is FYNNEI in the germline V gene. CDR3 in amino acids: CAGRQGGGWNSPLHF. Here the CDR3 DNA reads TGTGCCGGAAGACAGGGCGGCGGTTGGAATTCACCCCTCCACTTT. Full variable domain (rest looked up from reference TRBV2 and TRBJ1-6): EPEVTQTPSHQVTQMGQEVILRCVPISNHLYFYWYRQILGQKVEFLVSFYNNEISEKSEIFDDQFSVERPDGSNFTLKIRSTKLEDSAMYFCAGRQGGGWNSPLHFGNGTRLTVT.

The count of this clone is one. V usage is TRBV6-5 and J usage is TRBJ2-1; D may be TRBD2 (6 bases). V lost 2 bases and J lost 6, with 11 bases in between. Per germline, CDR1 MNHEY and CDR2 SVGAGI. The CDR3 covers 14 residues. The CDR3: CASSYATAGNEQFF. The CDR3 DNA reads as TGTGCCAGCAGTTACGCTACAGCGGGCAATGAGCAGTTCTTC.

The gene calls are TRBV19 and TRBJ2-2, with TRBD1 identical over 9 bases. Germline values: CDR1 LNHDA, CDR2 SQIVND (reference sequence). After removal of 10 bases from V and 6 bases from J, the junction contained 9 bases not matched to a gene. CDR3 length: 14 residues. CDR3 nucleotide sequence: TGTGCCACCCGCCCGGGACAGGGACCCGGGGAGCTGTTTTTT. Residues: CATRPGQGPGELFF.

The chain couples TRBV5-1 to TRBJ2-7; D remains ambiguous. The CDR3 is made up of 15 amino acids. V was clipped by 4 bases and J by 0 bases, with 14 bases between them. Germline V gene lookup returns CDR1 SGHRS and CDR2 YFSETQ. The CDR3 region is CASSPSLSSSYEQYF. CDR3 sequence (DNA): TGCGCCAGCAGCCCCTCTCTTTCGAGCTCCTACGAGCAGTACTTC. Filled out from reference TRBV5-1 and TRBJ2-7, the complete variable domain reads KAGVTQTPRYLIKTRGQQVTLSCSPISGHRSVSWYQQTPGQGLQFLFEYFSETQRNKGNFPGRFSGRQFSNSRSEMNVSTLELGDSALYLCASSPSLSSSYEQYFGPGTRLTVT.

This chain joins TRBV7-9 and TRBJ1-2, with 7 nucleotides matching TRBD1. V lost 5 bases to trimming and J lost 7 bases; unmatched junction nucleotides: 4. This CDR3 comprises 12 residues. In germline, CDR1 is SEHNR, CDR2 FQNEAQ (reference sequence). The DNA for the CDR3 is TGTGCCAGCAGCCCTCGACAGGGTGGCTACACCTTC. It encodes CASSPRQGGYTF.

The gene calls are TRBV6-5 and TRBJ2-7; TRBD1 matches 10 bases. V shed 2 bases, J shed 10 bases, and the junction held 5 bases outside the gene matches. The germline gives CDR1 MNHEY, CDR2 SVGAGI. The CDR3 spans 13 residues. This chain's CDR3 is CASSYVGTGEQYF. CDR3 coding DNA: TGTGCCAGCAGTTACGTCGGGACAGGGGAACAGTACTTC.

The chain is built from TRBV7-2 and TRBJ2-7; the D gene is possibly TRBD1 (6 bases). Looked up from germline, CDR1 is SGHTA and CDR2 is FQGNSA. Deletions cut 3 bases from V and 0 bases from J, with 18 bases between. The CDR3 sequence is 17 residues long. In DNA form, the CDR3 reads TGTGCCAGCAGCTTCGAGCACGGGACACCGAACTCCTACGAGCAGTACTTC. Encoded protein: CASSFEHGTPNSYEQYF. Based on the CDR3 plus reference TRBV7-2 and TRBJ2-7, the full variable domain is GAGVSQSPSNKVTEKGKDVELRCDPISGHTALYWYRQSLGQGLEFLIYFQGNSAPDKSGLPSDRFSAERTGGSVSTLTIQRTQQEDSAVYLCASSFEHGTPNSYEQYFGPGTRLTVT.

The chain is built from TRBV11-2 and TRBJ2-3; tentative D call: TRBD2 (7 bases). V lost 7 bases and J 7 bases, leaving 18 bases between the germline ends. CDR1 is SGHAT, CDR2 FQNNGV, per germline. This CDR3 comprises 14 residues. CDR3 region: CASTWDGGRYTQYF. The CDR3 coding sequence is TGTGCCAGCACCTGGGACGGGGGGCGGTATACGCAGTATTTT. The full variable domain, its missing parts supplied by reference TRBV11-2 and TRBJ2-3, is EAGVAQSPRYKIIEKRQSVAFWCNPISGHATLYWYQQILGQGPKLLIQFQNNGVVDDSQLPKDRFSAERLKGVDSTLKIQPAKLEDSAVYLCASTWDGGRYTQYFGPGTRLTVL.

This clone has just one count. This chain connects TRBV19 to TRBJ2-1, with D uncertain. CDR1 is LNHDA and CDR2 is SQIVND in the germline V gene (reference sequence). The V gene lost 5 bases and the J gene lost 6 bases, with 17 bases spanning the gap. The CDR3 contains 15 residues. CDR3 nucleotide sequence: TGTGCCAGTAGTCTAACCCGGAACGCAGGCAATGAGCAGTTCTTC. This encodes CASSLTRNAGNEQFF.

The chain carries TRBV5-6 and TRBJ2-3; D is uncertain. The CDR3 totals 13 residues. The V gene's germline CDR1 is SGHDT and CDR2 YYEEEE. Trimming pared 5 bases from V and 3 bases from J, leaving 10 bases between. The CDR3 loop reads CASSLVRTDTQYF. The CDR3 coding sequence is TGTGCCAGCAGTTTAGTCCGGACAGATACGCAGTATTTT.